The 3 T cell receptor beta chains reported below all come from one sample, sequenced in a study of human T cells and chemical hapten exposure. Time point: pre-sensitization, week 0. Treatment denoted: therapeutic diphenylcyclopropenone sensitization with weekly scalp DPC. In TCRdb, the RACE reads were re-called with MiXCR into one record per CDR3 protein. This table has tens of thousands of distinct CDR3 sequences, around 9.6% appearing once. The specimen comprised whole blood, sampled in connection with sensitization to the hapten diphenylcyclopropenone (DPC). The receptors here all came from a woman aged 40-49 years with alopecia areata. Some clones in this sample may be carry-over from other donors' samples.

This chain connects TRBV7-2 to TRBJ2-3; 10 bases agree with TRBD2. The V and J ends lost 7 bases and 0 bases, in that order; junction bases with no gene match: 22. Germline-derived CDR1 and CDR2 are SGHTA and FQGNSA. The CDR3 extends over 21 amino acids. CDR3 sequence (DNA): TGTGCCAGCACCCCTGGGGGGTATAACCCGGGACTAGCGACTAGCACAGATACGCAGTATTTT. Translating gives CASTPGGYNPGLATSTDTQYF. The full variable domain, in which reference TRBV7-2 and TRBJ2-3 provide the parts outside the CDR3, is GAGVSQSPSNKVTEKGKDVELRCDPISGHTALYWYRQSLGQGLEFLIYFQGNSAPDKSGLPSDRFSAERTGGSVSTLTIQRTQQEDSAVYLCASTPGGYNPGLATSTDTQYFGPGTRLTVL.

This clonotype was seen only a few times. The V gene is TRBV7-2, the J gene TRBJ2-2; TRBD2 is a possible D gene (6 bases). The V and J ends lost 1 base and 5 bases respectively, with 14 bases between them. This CDR3 is 16 amino acids long. CDR1 and CDR2 (germline): SGHTA, FQGNSA. CDR3 bases: TGTGCCAGCAGCTTAGTCAGCCCTAGCGTTACCGGGGAGCTGTTTTTT. Encoded protein: CASSLVSPSVTGELFF.

This clonotype has a count of ten or more. The rearrangement links TRBV27 to TRBJ1-1, with D possibly TRBD1 on 5 matching bases. The CDR3 totals 15 residues. CDR1 and CDR2 from the germline V gene are MNHEY and SMNVEV (reference sequence). Trimming cost V 2 bases and J 1 base, with 11 bases left between them. The CDR3 sequence is CASSLQAGPNTEAFF. CDR3 coding DNA: TGTGCCAGCAGTTTACAGGCAGGGCCGAACACTGAAGCTTTCTTT.